These 14 T cell receptor beta chains came from one sample sequenced in a study of cytomegalovirus exposure and HLA in healthy donors. Primers included in the PCR were 60 Vbeta and 13 Jbeta primers. Only in-frame clones appear in the TCRdb table, and some are missing; sequencing was by immunoSEQ multiplex PCR. The sample shows about 98,000 clones, 80% to 85% of them seen only once. The material sequenced was PBMCs. The source is a man between 35 and 55 years old in good health and CMV-seronegative.

This clone was counted a few times. The rearrangement links TRBV9 to TRBJ1-1; the D gene is possibly TRBD1 (6 bases). V lost 0 bases and J 3 bases, leaving 12 bases between the germline ends. Looked up from germline, CDR1 is SGDLS and CDR2 is YYNGEE. The CDR3 spans 15 residues. The CDR3 reads CASSVGQGLDTEAFF. In DNA form, the CDR3 reads TGTGCCAGCAGCGTAGGCCAGGGGTTGGACACTGAAGCTTTCTTT.

The chain couples TRBV28 to TRBJ1-4; tentative D call: TRBD1 (5 bases). Trimming took 6 bases from V and 3 from J, leaving 14 bases between them. Germline CDR1 MDHEN, CDR2 SYDVKM. This CDR3 has 15 amino acids. The CDR3 DNA is TGTGCCAGCAGCCCTACGGGGGGGGCTAATGAAAAACTGTTTTTT. Translation: CASSPTGGANEKLFF.

DNA of the CDR3: TGTGCCTGGAGTGTTAAACAGGGGGTACGCGGCAATCAGCCCCAGCATTTT. Protein sequence: CAWSVKQGVRGNQPQHF. This chain connects TRBV30 to TRBJ1-5, with 8 bases fitting TRBD1. J gave up 2 bases and V 0 bases, and 9 bases lay outside the gene matches. This CDR3 is built from 17 residues. Germline V gene sequence: CDR1 GTSNPN, CDR2 SVGIG (reference sequence). The full variable domain, with the rest looked up from reference TRBV30 and TRBJ1-5, is SQTIHQWPATLVQPVGSPLSLECTVEGTSNPNLYWYRQAAGRGLQLLFYSVGIGQISSEVPQNLSASRPQDRQFILSSKKLLLSDSGFYLCAWSVKQGVRGNQPQHFGDGTRLSIL.

This sequence joins TRBV27 and TRBJ1-1; D is unclear. From germline, CDR1 is MNHEY and CDR2 SMNVEV (reference sequence). There are 13 residues in the CDR3. V was trimmed by 5 bases and J by 7 bases, leaving 14 bases between them. In DNA form, the CDR3 reads TGTGCCAGCAGTCCGACACAGCTCGGTGAAGCTTTCTTT. Its protein is CASSPTQLGEAFF.

This chain connects TRBV6-6 to TRBJ1-2, with TRBD1 identical over 9 bases. CDR3 size: 14 residues. The V and J ends lost 6 bases and 7 bases, in that order; junction bases with no gene match: 9. In germline, CDR1 is MNHNY, CDR2 SVGAGI (reference sequence). The CDR3 spells CASSDPGQGGGYTF. The CDR3 nucleotides are TGTGCCAGCAGCGACCCGGGACAGGGCGGTGGCTACACCTTC.

In its sample, this clone was seen a few times. The rearrangement joins TRBV28 to TRBJ2-4; weak D call: TRBD2 (6 bases). The ends were cut back, 4 bases at V and 15 bases at J, with 16 bases in the middle. The germline gives CDR1 MDHEN, CDR2 SYDVKM. This CDR3 contains 12 residues. CDR3 residues: CASSSGTLRTYF. CDR3 bases: TGTGCCAGCAGTTCGGGGACTCTGAGAACGTACTTC.

The chain has TRBV6-4 and TRBJ1-1; TRBD1 matches 8 bases. The V gene end was trimmed by 3 bases and the J gene end by 0 bases; junction bases not matched to a gene: 12. The CDR3 contains 18 residues. Germline V CDR1 and CDR2: MRHNA, SNTAGT. CDR3 DNA: TGTGCCAGCAGTGAGCCGACAGGGGTCCCGCCTATGAACACTGAAGCTTTCTTT. Amino acid sequence: CASSEPTGVPPMNTEAFF.

The rearrangement uses TRBV7-7 and TRBJ2-5; unclear D gene. The CDR3 is made up of 19 amino acids. Germline CDR1 reads SSHAT; CDR2 reads FNYEAQ (reference sequence). V gave up 2 bases and J gave up 5 bases, with 27 bases separating them. This CDR3 reads CASSLSLAEARVCAETQYF. DNA for the CDR3: TGTGCCAGCAGCTTATCCCTGGCAGAGGCCCGGGTATGTGCGGAGACCCAGTACTTC.

The V and J genes are TRBV7-9 and TRBJ1-3; no clear D. Germline V lookup: CDR1 SEHNR, CDR2 FQNEAQ (reference sequence). With 0 bases removed from V and 4 bases from J, the gap between germline ends came to 10 bases. The CDR3 covers 15 residues. The CDR3 loop is CASSLAPTGGNTIYF. For the CDR3, the DNA is TGTGCCAGCAGCTTAGCGCCGACCGGGGGAAACACCATATATTTT. Based on the CDR3 plus reference TRBV7-9 and TRBJ1-3, the full variable domain is DTGVSQNPRHKITKRGQNVTFRCDPISEHNRLYWYRQTLGQGPEFLTYFQNEAQLEKSRLLSDRFSAERPKGSFSTLEIQRTEQGDSAMYLCASSLAPTGGNTIYFGEGSWLTVV.

The J gene is TRBJ2-7, the V gene TRBV7-2, with 10 bases lining up with TRBD2. Germline CDR1 reads SGHTA; CDR2 reads FQGNSA. V trimming: 2 bases; J trimming: 7 bases; junction bases outside the gene matches: 11. This CDR3 comprises 16 residues. Here the CDR3 DNA reads TGTGCCAGCAGCTTATTTGCTAGCGGGGGACCTTTTGAGCAGTACTTC. Its protein is CASSLFASGGPFEQYF.

The gene calls are TRBV18 and TRBJ2-7, with 8 bases aligning to TRBD1. The CDR3 has 15 residues. The germline CDR1 and CDR2 sequences are KGHSH and LQKENI. V dropped 4 bases and J dropped 4; count of bases not matched to a gene: 9. The CDR3 DNA is TGTGCCAGCTCACGAACCGGGACAGGATCTTACGAGCAGTACTTC. Its protein product is CASSRTGTGSYEQYF.

The V and J genes are TRBV28 and TRBJ1-1, with 7 bases fitting TRBD1. V shed 5 bases, J shed 6 bases, and the junction held 12 bases outside the gene matches. The CDR3 has 15 residues. Germline values: CDR1 MDHEN, CDR2 SYDVKM. The CDR3 is CASSASDRVYSEAFF. CDR3 DNA: TGTGCCAGCAGTGCGTCCGACAGGGTTTACTCTGAAGCTTTCTTT.

The CDR3 nucleotides read TGTGCCAGCAGTACCGAGATCTCCTACGAGCAGTACTTC. Translating it yields CASSTEISYEQYF. This chain joins TRBV27 and TRBJ2-7; D is uncertain. Trimming stripped 5 bases from V and 0 bases from J, with 8 bases between. CDR1 and CDR2 (germline): MNHEY, SMNVEV (reference sequence). CDR3 length equals 13 residues.

The rearrangement uses TRBV19 and TRBJ1-5; D is unclear. The CDR3 is 15 residues long. Looked up from germline, CDR1 is LNHDA and CDR2 is SQIVND (reference sequence). V lost 7 bases, J lost 1 base, and 14 bases lay in between. CDR3 in DNA: TGTGCCAGTACCCCGGGAAGGTTGAGCAATCAGCCCCAGCATTTT. Encoded protein: CASTPGRLSNQPQHF.